This T cell receptor beta chain was recovered during a study of cytomegalovirus exposure and HLA in healthy donors. Study as a whole: Samples from HLA-typed donors yielded about 85 million unique TCRs in an early data release. Ancestry clustering placed roughly 86% of roughly 400 genotyped donors in the Caucasian-associated cluster. General study results and limits: For most TCR beta V segments, an earlier analysis put the productive rate at about 90% or about 30% of the time. From TCR beta sequences, most subjects' HLA-A and HLA-B alleles were reportedly predicted accurately.

It was with 60 Vbeta and 13 Jbeta primers that the PCR ran. Profiled with immunoSEQ multiplex PCR; TCRdb holds only in-frame clones, not every one. The sample lists some 56,000 clones, about 80% occurring once. On this clone itself: Its antigen remains unknown.

CDR1 and CDR2 from the germline V gene are GTSNPN and SVGIG (reference sequence). The CDR3 is 16 residues long. V lost 5 bases and J lost 0; bases outside the gene matches: 13. Material for sequencing was PBMCs. This rearrangement joins TRBV30 to TRBJ2-7, with 7 bases identical to TRBD2. The origin of this receptor is a woman between 40 and 55 years old in good health and CMV-seronegative. In DNA, the CDR3 is TGTGCCTGGGGAAGGTTATGGGTAGCGGGCTCCTACGAGCAGTACTTC. This sequence encodes CAWGRLWVAGSYEQYF.